The present T cell receptor beta chain was sequenced within a study of regulatory T cells in long-lasting Graves disease. Study observations and caveats: Persistent disease samples used TRBV28, TRBJ1-2 and TRBJ2-5 preferentially.

For this clonotype: Its antigen is not known.

Time point of the sample: persistent/refractory GD, antithyroid drugs over 5 years with positive TRAb. Following extraction of RNA from PBMCs, that RNA was used to make the TCR library. The germline CDR1 and CDR2 sequences are LNHDA and SQIVND (reference sequence). This CDR3 is built from 15 residues. Trimming took 5 bases from V and 0 from J, leaving 14 bases between them. Investigators prepared the TCR beta libraries by applying iRepertoire HTBI primers and Arm-PCR of CDR3 regions. Under the authors' procedure: Across the samples, identification revealed just over 60 TRBV and 12 to 15 TRBJ segments. TCRdb re-called the multiplex PCR reads through MiXCR, storing one row per CDR3 protein. For this entry, the V and J calls and clone size follow TCRdb and not the study's own pipeline. The data contain about 660,000 distinct CDR3 sequences, 25% to 35% of them singletons.

The input for sequencing was peripheral blood mononuclear cells (PBMCs), taken when the disease was refractory, from a patient treated with antithyroid drugs. This TCR came from a female donor with Graves disease. This chain uses TRBV19 with TRBJ2-7; maybe TRBD1 (6 bases). CDR3 region: CASSPRQDSSYEQYF. The CDR3 DNA reads as TGTGCCAGTAGTCCAAGACAGGATTCCTCCTACGAGCAGTACTTC.